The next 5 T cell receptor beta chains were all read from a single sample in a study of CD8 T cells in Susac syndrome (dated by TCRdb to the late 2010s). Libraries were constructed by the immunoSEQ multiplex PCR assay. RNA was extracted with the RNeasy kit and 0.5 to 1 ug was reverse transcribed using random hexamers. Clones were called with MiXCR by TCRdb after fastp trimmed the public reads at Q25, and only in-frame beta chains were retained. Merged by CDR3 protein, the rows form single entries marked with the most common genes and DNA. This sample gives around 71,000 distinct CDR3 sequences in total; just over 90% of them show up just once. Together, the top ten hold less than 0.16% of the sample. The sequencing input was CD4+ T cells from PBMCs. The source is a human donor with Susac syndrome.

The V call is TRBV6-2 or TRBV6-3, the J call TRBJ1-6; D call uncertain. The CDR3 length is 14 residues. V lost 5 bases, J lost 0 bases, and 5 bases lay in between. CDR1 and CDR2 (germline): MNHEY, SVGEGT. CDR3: CASSRSSYNSPLHF. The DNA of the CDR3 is TGTGCCAGCAGTCGGAGCTCCTATAATTCACCCCTCCACTTT.

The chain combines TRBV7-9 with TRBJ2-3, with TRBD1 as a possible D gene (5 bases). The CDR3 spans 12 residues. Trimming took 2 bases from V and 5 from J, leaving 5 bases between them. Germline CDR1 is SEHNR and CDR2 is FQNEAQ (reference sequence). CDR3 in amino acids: CASSLQGDTQYF. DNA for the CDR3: TGTGCCAGCAGCTTACAGGGAGATACGCAGTATTTT.

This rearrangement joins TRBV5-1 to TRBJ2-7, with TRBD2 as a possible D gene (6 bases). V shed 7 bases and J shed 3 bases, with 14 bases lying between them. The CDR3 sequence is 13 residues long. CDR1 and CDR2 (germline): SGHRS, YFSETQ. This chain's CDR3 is CASARGADYEQYF. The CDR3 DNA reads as TGCGCCAGCGCTCGCGGGGCTGACTACGAGCAGTACTTC.

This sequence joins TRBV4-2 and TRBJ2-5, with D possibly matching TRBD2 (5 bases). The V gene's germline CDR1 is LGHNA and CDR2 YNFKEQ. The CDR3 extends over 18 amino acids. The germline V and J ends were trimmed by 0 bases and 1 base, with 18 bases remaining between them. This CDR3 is CASSQEGFGLALQETQYF. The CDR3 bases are TGTGCCAGCAGCCAAGAAGGGTTTGGGCTAGCACTCCAAGAGACCCAGTACTTC.

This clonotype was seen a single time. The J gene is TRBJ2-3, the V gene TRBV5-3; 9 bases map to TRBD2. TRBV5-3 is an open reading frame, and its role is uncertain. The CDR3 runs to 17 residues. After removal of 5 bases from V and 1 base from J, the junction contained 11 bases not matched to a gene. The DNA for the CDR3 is TGTGCCAGAAGTCCTCAACCGGTAGCGGGGGGCACAGATACGCAGTATTTT. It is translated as CARSPQPVAGGTDTQYF.